This TCR beta chain is drawn from a study of cytomegalovirus exposure and HLA in healthy donors. Amplification used 60 Vbeta primers and 13 Jbeta primers. The table came from immunoSEQ multiplex PCR; TCRdb's copy has only in-frame clones and leaves some out. The sample contains around 150,000 clones, more than 65% of which appear only once. The study, taken as a whole, reports: No immune exposure information besides CMV serostatus was available. Some highly shared sequence variants likely arose as a pipeline artifact. The authors listed roughly 150 TCR beta chains as cytomegalovirus-associated. Because they were indistinguishable, some V segments, including TRBV6-2 and TRBV6-3, were excluded.

Germline lookup yields CDR1 SGHRS and CDR2 YFSETQ. The CDR3 is made up of 17 amino acids. This clone is a singleton in its sample. Antigen unknown. The junction and the germline gene differ at one end; a read error may be behind it. The clonotype was recovered from a man over 45 in good health and CMV-seropositive. The V and J genes are TRBV5-1 and TRBJ2-3; 11 bases match TRBD2. Material for sequencing was PBMCs. Here the CDR3 reads CASSLVASGGSRDTQYF. CDR3 in DNA: TGCGCCAGCAGCTTGGTTGCTAGCGGGGGGAGCAGAGATACGCAGTATTTT.